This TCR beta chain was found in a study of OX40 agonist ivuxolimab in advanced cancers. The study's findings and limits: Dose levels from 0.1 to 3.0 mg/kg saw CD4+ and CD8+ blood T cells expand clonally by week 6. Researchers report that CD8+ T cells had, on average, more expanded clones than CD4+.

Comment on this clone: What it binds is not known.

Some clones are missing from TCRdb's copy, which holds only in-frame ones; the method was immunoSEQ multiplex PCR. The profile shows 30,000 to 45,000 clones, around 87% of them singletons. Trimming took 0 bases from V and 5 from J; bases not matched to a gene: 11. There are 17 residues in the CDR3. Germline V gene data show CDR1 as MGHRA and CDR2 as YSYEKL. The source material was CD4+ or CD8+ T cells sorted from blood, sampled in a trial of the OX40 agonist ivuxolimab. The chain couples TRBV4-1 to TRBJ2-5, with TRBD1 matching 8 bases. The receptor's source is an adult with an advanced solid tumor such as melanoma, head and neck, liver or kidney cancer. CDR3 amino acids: CASSQDGRQGAGETQYF. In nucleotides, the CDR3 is TGCGCCAGCAGCCAAGATGGGAGGCAGGGGGCAGGGGAGACCCAGTACTTC.